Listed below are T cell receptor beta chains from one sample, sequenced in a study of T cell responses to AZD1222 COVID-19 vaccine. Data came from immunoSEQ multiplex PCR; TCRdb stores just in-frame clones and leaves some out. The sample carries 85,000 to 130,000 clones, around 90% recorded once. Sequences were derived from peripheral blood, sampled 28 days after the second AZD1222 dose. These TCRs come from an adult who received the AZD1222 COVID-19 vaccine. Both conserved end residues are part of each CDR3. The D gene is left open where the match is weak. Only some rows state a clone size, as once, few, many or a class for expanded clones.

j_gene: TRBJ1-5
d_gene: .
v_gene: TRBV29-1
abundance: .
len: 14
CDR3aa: CSVVVTRGDQPQHF
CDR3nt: TGCAGCGTTGTCGTGACAAGGGGTGATCAGCCCCAGCATTTT

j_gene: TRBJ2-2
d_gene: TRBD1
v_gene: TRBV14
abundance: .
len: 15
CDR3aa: CASSQRTGGSGELFF
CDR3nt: TGTGCCAGCAGCCAACGGACAGGTGGATCCGGGGAGCTGTTTTTT

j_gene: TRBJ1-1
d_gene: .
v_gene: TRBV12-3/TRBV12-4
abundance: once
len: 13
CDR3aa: CATREGMNTEAFF
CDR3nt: TGTGCCACCAGGGAGGGAATGAACACTGAAGCTTTCTTT

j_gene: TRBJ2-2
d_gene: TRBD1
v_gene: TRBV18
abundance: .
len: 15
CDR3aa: CASSEDRAGLGELFF
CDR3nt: TGTGCCAGCTCCGAGGACAGGGCAGGCCTCGGGGAGCTGTTTTTT

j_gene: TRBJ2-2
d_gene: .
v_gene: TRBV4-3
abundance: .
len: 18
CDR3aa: CASSQDTLPRGNTGELFF
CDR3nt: TGCGCCAGCAGCCAAGACACCCTCCCCCGGGGGAACACCGGGGAGCTGTTTTTT

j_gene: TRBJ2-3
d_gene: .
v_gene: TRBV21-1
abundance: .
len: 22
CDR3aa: CASSKALPTGDPPPSSTDTQYF
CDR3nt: TGTGCCAGCAGCAAAGCCCTCCCTACAGGGGACCCCCCCCCATCTAGCACAGATACGCAGTATTTT

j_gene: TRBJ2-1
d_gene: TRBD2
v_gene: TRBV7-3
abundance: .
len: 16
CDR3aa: CASSLSGTNSYNEQFF
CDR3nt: TGTGCCAGCAGCTTATCCGGGACTAACTCCTACAATGAGCAGTTCTTC

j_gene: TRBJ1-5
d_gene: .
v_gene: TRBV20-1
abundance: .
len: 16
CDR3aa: CSASLPGQGLTGPQHF
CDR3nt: TGCAGTGCTAGTCTCCCGGGTCAGGGGCTGACGGGGCCCCAGCATTTT

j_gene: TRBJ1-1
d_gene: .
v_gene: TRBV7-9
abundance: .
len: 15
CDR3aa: CASSLGRGIATEAFF
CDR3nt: TGTGCCAGCAGCTTAGGTCGGGGGATCGCGACTGAAGCTTTCTTT

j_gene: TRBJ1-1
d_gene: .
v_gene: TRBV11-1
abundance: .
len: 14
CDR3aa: CASSLQGGSTEAFF
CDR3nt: TGTGCCAGCAGCTTACAAGGGGGTAGCACTGAAGCTTTCTTT

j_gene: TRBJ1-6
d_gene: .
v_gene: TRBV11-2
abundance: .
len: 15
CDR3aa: CASSLGRRFRSPLHF
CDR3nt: TGTGCCAGCAGCTTAGGGCGCAGGTTTCGTTCACCCCTCCACTTT

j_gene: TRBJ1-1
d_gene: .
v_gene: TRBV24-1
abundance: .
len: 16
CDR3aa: CATSDLLGRVGTEAFF
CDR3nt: TGTGCCACCAGTGATTTGCTGGGGAGGGTCGGCACTGAAGCTTTCTTT

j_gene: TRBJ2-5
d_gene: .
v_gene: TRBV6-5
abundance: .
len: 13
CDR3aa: CASSSRVVETQYF
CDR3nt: TGTGCCAGCAGTTCCAGGGTGGTGGAGACCCAGTACTTC

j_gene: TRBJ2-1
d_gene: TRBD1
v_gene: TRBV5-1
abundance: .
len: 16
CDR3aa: CASSFPRTGGNNEQFF
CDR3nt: TGCGCCAGCAGCTTTCCCCGGACAGGGGGAAACAATGAGCAGTTCTTC

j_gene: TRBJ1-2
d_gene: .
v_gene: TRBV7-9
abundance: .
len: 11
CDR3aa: CASPSPYGYTF
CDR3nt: TGTGCCAGCCCTAGTCCCTATGGCTACACCTTC

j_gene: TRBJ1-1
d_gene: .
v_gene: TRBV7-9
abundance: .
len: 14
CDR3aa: CASNHGTKNTEAFF
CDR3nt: TGTGCCAGCAACCACGGGACAAAGAACACTGAAGCTTTCTTT

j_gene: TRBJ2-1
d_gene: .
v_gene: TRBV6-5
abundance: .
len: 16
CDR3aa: CASSYVGGHSYNEQFF
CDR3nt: TGTGCCAGCAGTTACGTAGGGGGGCATTCTTACAATGAGCAGTTCTTC

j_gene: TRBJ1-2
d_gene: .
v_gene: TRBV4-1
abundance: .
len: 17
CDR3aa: CASSQVSTVYQNYGYTF
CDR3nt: TGCGCCAGCAGCCAAGTGTCCACAGTTTACCAAAACTATGGCTACACCTTC

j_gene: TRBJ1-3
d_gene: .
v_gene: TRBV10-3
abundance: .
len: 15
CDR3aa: CAISESWGSGNTIYF
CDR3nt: TGTGCCATCAGTGAGTCTTGGGGCTCTGGAAACACCATATATTTT

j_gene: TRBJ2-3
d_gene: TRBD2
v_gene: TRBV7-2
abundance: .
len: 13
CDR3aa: CASSLVGLAEQYF
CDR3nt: TGTGCCAGCAGCTTAGTTGGACTAGCGGAGCAGTATTTT

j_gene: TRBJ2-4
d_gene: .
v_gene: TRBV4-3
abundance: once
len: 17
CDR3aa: CASSQDREGWGKNIQYF
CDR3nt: TGCGCCAGCAGCCAAGATCGAGAGGGTTGGGGCAAAAACATTCAGTACTTC

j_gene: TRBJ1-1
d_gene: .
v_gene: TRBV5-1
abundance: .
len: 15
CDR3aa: CASTIPDPMNTEAFF
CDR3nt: TGCGCCAGCACCATTCCAGACCCCATGAACACTGAAGCTTTCTTT

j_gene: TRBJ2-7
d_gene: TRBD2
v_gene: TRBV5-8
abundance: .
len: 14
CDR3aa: CASRPLGGGYEQYF
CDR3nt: TGTGCCAGCAGGCCTTTGGGCGGGGGCTACGAGCAGTACTTC

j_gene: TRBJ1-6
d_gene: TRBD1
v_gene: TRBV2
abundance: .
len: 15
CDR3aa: CASSETGEAHSPLHF
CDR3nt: TGTGCCAGCAGCGAGACAGGGGAGGCCCATTCACCCCTCCACTTT

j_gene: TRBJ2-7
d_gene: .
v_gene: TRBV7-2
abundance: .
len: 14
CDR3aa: CASSVDYASYEQYF
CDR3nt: TGTGCCAGCTCGGTGGACTACGCCTCCTACGAGCAGTACTTC

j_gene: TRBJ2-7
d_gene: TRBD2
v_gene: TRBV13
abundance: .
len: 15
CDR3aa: CASSATSGGIYEQYF
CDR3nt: TGTGCCAGCAGCGCAACTAGCGGGGGGATCTACGAGCAGTACTTC

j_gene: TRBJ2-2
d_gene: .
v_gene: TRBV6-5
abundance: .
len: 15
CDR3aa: CASSYSGGLTGELFF
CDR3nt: TGTGCCAGCAGTTACTCCGGGGGTCTCACCGGGGAGCTGTTTTTT

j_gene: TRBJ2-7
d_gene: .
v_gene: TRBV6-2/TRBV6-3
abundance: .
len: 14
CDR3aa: CASSFDFGSGEQYF
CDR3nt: TGTGCCAGCAGTTTCGATTTCGGTTCTGGAGAGCAGTACTTC

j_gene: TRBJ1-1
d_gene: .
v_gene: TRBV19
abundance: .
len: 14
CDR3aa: CASNYQGGDTEAFF
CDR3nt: TGTGCCAGTAACTATCAGGGAGGTGACACTGAAGCTTTCTTT

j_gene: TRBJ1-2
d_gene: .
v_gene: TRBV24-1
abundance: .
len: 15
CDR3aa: CATSPATETWNGYTF
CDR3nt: TGTGCCACCAGCCCAGCGACGGAAACGTGGAATGGCTACACCTTC

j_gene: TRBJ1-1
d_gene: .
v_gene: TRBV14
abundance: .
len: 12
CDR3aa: CASSQTGTKAFF
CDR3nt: TGTGCCAGCAGCCAAACCGGGACGAAGGCTTTCTTT

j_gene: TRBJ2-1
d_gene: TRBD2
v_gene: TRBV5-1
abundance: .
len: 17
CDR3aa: CASSFDGSGGARGEQFF
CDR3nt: TGCGCCAGCAGCTTCGATGGTAGCGGGGGGGCCCGGGGTGAGCAGTTCTTC

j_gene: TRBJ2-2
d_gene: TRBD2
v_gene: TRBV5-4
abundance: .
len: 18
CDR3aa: CASSWTSGGRPNTGELFF
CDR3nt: TGTGCCAGCAGCTGGACTAGCGGGGGGAGACCGAACACCGGGGAGCTGTTTTTT

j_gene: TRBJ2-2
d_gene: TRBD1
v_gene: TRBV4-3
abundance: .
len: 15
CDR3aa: CASSQPGGAIGELFF
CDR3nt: TGCGCCAGCAGCCAACCAGGGGGCGCGATCGGGGAGCTGTTTTTT

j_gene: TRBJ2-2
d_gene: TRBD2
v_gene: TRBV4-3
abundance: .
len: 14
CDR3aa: CASSQGEGFGELFF
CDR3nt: TGCGCCAGCAGCCAAGGGGAGGGTTTTGGGGAGCTGTTTTTT

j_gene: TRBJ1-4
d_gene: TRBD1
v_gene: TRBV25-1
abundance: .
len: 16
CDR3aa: CASSPVPGQGNEKLFF
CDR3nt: TGTGCCAGCAGTCCAGTACCGGGACAGGGTAATGAAAAACTGTTTTTT

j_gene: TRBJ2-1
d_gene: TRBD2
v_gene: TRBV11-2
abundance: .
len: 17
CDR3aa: CASSLDKSGGERREQFF
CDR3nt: TGTGCCAGCAGCTTAGATAAAAGCGGGGGGGAAAGAAGGGAGCAGTTCTTC

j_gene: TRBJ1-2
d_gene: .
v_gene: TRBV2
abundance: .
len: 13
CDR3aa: CASSESHLHGYTF
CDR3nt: TGTGCCAGCAGTGAAAGCCACCTCCATGGCTACACCTTC

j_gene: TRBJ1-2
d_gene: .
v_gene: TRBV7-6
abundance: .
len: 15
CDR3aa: CASSPYGGPNYGYTF
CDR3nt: TGTGCCAGCAGCCCTTACGGGGGACCTAACTATGGCTACACCTTC

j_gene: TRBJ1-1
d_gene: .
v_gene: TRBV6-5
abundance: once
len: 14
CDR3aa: CASSLLGGQGQAFF
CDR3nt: TGTGCCAGCAGCCTTCTTGGGGGGCAGGGCCAAGCTTTCTTT

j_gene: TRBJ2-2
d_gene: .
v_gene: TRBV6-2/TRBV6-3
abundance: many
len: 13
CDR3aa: CASSWTDTGELFF
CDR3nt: TGTGCCAGCAGTTGGACAGACACCGGGGAGCTGTTTTTT

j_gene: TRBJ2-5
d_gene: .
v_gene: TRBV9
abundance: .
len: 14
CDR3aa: CASSAPDDQETQYF
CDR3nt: TGTGCCAGCAGCGCACCAGATGATCAAGAGACCCAGTACTTC

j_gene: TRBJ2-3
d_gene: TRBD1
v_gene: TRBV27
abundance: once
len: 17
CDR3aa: CASSLYLGTDNTDTQYF
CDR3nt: TGTGCCAGCAGTTTATATTTAGGGACAGATAACACAGATACGCAGTATTTT

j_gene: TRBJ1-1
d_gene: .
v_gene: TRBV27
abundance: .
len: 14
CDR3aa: CASSFRGTNTEAFF
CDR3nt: TGTGCCAGCAGTTTTAGGGGCACGAACACTGAAGCTTTCTTT

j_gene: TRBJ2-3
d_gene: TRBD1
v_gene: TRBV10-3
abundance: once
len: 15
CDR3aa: CAISESDRGTDTQYF
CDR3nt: TGTGCCATCAGTGAGTCGGACAGGGGTACAGATACGCAGTATTTT

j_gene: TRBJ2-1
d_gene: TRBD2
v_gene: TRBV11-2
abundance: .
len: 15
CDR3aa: CASRPLAGGYNEQFF
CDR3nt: TGTGCCAGCAGGCCTCTAGCGGGGGGGTACAATGAGCAGTTCTTC

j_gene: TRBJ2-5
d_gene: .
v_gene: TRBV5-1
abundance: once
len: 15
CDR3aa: CASSLEEVFEGTQYF
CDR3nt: TGCGCCAGCAGCTTGGAGGAGGTTTTTGAAGGGACCCAGTACTTC

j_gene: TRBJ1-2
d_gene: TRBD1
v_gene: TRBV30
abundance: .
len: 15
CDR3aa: CAWSVGQAVPYGYTF
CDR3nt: TGTGCCTGGAGTGTAGGACAGGCGGTCCCCTATGGCTACACCTTC

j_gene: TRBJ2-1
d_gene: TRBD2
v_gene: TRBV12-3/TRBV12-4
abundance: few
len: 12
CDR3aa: CASRPPGLKQFF
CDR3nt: TGTGCCAGCAGACCCCCGGGACTAAAGCAGTTCTTC

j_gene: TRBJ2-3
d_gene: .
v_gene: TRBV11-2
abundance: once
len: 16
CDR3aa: CASSSRASASTDTQYF
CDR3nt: TGTGCCAGCAGCTCCCGAGCGAGCGCTAGCACAGATACGCAGTATTTT

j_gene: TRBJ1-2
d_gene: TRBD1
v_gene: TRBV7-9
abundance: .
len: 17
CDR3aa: CASSSPGQGSVNYGYTF
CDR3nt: TGTGCCAGCAGCTCCCCGGGACAGGGAAGTGTCAACTATGGCTACACCTTC

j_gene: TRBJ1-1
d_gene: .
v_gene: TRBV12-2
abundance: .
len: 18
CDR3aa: CASRPIGRQGERNTEAFF
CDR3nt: TGTGCAAGTCGCCCAATTGGCCGACAGGGGGAGAGGAACACTGAAGCTTTCTTT

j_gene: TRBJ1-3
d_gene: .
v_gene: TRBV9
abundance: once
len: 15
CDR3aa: CASSVGRTYGNTIYF
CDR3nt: TGTGCCAGCAGCGTAGGTAGGACATATGGAAACACCATATATTTT

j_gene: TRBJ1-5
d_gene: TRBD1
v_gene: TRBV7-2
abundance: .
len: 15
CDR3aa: CASSHDRENTQPQHF
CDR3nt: TGTGCCAGCAGCCATGACAGGGAAAATACTCAGCCCCAGCATTTT

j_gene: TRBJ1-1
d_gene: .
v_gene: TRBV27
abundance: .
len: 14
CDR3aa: CASSLQNMNTEAFF
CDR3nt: TGTGCCAGCAGTTTACAGAACATGAACACTGAAGCTTTCTTT

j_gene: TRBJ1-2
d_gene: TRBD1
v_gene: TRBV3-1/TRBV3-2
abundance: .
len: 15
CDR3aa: CASSRSEDRGRGYTF
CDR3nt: TGTGCCAGCAGCCGCAGCGAGGACAGGGGAAGAGGCTACACCTTC

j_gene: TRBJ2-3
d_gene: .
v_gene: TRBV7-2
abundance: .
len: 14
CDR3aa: CASSLGIGGDTQYF
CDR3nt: TGTGCCAGCAGCTTGGGAATTGGGGGGGATACGCAGTATTTT

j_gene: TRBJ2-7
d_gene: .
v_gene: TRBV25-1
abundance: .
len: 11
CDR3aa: CARTGPYEQYF
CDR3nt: TGTGCCCGCACAGGACCCTACGAGCAGTACTTC

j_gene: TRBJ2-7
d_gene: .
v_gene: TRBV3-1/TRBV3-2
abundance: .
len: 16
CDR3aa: CASSQDQGGGRSEQYF
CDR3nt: TGTGCCAGCAGCCAAGATCAAGGAGGGGGCCGTAGCGAGCAGTACTTC

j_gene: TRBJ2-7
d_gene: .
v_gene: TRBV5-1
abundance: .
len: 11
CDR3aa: CASSGVSEQYF
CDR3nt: TGCGCCAGCAGCGGGGTGTCCGAGCAGTACTTC